This T cell receptor beta chain was identified in a study of post-analysis software for immune sequencing data. Background on the study: Some patients lacked subtype; others had relapsing-remitting, secondary progressive or progressive-relapsing disease.

Study results and limitations: Patients had higher frequencies than controls of five TRBV segments, including TRBV5-6, TRBV5-1 and TRBV20-1. The F measure placed samples prepared in the same batch into strongly shared clusters. Multiple sclerosis patients had significantly lower normalized Chao1 diversity than controls.

The authors incorporated unique molecular identifiers into the TCR beta cDNA libraries. When roughly 0.9 to 10 million T cells were used, they gave hundreds of thousands of cDNA molecules. MiXCR, run by TCRdb on the PCR reads, gives a single entry per CDR3 protein. The profile shows approximately 150,000 distinct CDR3 sequences, approximately 31% of them singletons. The V gene's germline CDR1 is GTSNPN and CDR2 SVGIG (reference sequence). The germline V and J ends were trimmed by 5 bases and 8 bases, with 12 bases remaining between them. This CDR3 has 11 residues. This clonotype was picked up a small number of times. Its target is unknown.

This chain uses TRBV30 with TRBJ1-2; the D is unclear. The source of this sequence is a girl aged 10-17 years with multiple sclerosis. Sequenced material: blood. CDR3 nucleotides: TGTGCCTGGTTCTCCCGTGGCGGCTACACCTTC. Amino acids: CAWFSRGGYTF. The variable domain in full, with the rest retrieved from reference TRBV30 and TRBJ1-2, is SQTIHQWPATLVQPVGSPLSLECTVEGTSNPNLYWYRQAAGRGLQLLFYSVGIGQISSEVPQNLSASRPQDRQFILSSKKLLLSDSGFYLCAWFSRGGYTFGSGTRLTVV.